This T cell receptor beta chain was captured in a study of T cells in tuberculosis. The CDR3 runs to 13 residues. V shed 1 base, J shed 6 bases, and the junction held 2 bases outside the gene matches. Germline assignment: CDR1 LNHDA and CDR2 SQIVND (reference sequence). Sequencing was performed with immunoSEQ multiplex PCR; in TCRdb, only in-frame clones are kept and a portion is missing. This table holds 85,000 to 90,000 clones, just over 90% found once. After thawing and overnight rest, PBMC were stained with GMM-loaded CD1B tetramer, viability dye and anti-CD3 for sorting. C32 glucose monomycolate from Rhodococcus equi was loaded onto the CD1B tetramers.

The sample was CD1b-GMM tetramer-negative cells sorted from PBMCs. This sequence was found in an adult woman with latent tuberculosis. V usage is TRBV19 and J usage is TRBJ2-7; 8 nucleotides align to TRBD1. The CDR3 loop is CASSIGDRGEQYF. CDR3 nucleotides: TGTGCCAGTAGTATAGGAGACAGGGGCGAGCAGTACTTC.